Given below is one T cell receptor (beta chain) in context. No antigen is known for it. Base quality data are lacking; no much larger clone is found one base away. This sample was taken from a study of blood T cell repertoires in COVID-19 (dated by TCRdb to about 2020). About the investigation overall: The collaborator samples originated in the United States, Italy and Spain and spanned the acute and convalescent phases of COVID-19. The material from the prospective study consisted of cDNA or gDNA derived from T cells, B-cell-depleted T cells, or PBMCs. Deeply sampled blood TCRbeta repertoires from subjects exposed to, actively infected with, or recovered from COVID-19 were included in the dataset. The repertoires were released in a freely available public database intended as a resource for research on the immune response to SARS-CoV-2. Samples were obtained from the ongoing ImmuneRACE study (first 160 participants) and from roughly 1,300 subjects provided by 6 global collaborators. A de-identified subject ID, COVID-19 status, age in years and sex were almost always included in the sample metadata. Where available, HLA class I and class II types were taken from metadata supplied by the sample provider and were not determined by assay-based typing. The paper's findings and limits, for the study overall: The quantity of clinical and demographic metadata differed by source and by participant and was supplied without curation.

The collaborating institutions used their own protocols to collect whole blood in K2EDTA tubes. For TCRbeta analysis, collaborators shipped samples as frozen whole blood, isolated PBMCs, or DNA extracted from either of those sample types. Inclusive of the bounding cysteine and phenylalanine, the CDR3 is 12 residues long. Kept here is only the CDR3 DNA, which spans 36 bases and is read in frame from base 1. Based on the germline V gene, the CDR1 and CDR2 sequences are KGHDR and SFDVKD. V is shortened by 5 bases, J by 9 bases, and the region joining them spans 10 bases. The immunoSEQ Assay, a bias-controlled multiplex PCR, was used to amplify TCRbeta CDR3 regions from genomic DNA. On the authors' methods: The number of nucleated cells in each sample was estimated by amplification of reference gene primers within the assay. Sequence reads were collapsed and filtered to measure the absolute abundance of every unique TCRbeta CDR3 rearrangement. For each sample, productive Simpson clonality was calculated as the square root of Simpson's diversity index across productive rearrangements. TCRdb retrieved this table from immuneACCESS and kept in-frame rearrangements only. Not all clones are present; in checked studies, unresolved V genes account for under half, and no reason is known for the remainder. The D gene and trimming were derived from the DNA, and the V and J assignments and clone size from that table. For this sample there are some 200,000 clones; 80% to 90% appear just once. Together, the top ten hold 5% to 6.5% of the sample.

The sequence links TRBV24-1 to TRBJ2-1; the D gene is perhaps TRBD2, from 6 matching bases. The TCR comes from a man aged 80 or over with acute or convalescent COVID-19. Source material: peripheral blood. The CDR3 protein is CATSAGGVEQFF. The nucleotide sequence reads TGTGCCACCAGTGCTGGAGGGGTTGAGCAGTTCTTC.